Described below is a single T cell receptor (beta chain) sequence and its context. The antigen is undetermined. This entry comes from a study of long-term antiretroviral therapy in people with HIV. Overall study context: Samples from the earliest time points predate the 2015 immediate-ART recommendation by about a decade. Study-wide points: When set beside controls, HIV repertoires had CDR3 length ranges that were narrower. Post-treatment diversity went higher with ART but stayed below transplant donor controls.

The CDR3 spans 17 residues. Trimming removed 5 bases from V and 2 bases from J; junction bases left unmatched: 10. Germline CDR1 SGHVS, CDR2 FNYEAQ. Sequencing used immunoSEQ v3.0 at survey level. Sequencing used immunoSEQ multiplex PCR; TCRdb keeps in-frame clones, though not all of them. The table lists fewer than 30,000 clones, around 84% of them singletons. Amounts of 1-10 million cryopreserved PBMC were held in the samples before DNA extraction. The receptor was derived from a woman aged 30 to 39 with HIV. This chain links TRBV7-6 with TRBJ2-2; 8 bases agree with TRBD2. Here the sequenced sample was unsorted PBMCs, taken 0.8 years after starting antiretroviral therapy. CDR3 sequence (DNA): TGTGCCAGCAGCCCGTGGGGCAGCGGGGGAAACACCGGGGAGCTGTTTTTT. This gives the protein CASSPWGSGGNTGELFF.